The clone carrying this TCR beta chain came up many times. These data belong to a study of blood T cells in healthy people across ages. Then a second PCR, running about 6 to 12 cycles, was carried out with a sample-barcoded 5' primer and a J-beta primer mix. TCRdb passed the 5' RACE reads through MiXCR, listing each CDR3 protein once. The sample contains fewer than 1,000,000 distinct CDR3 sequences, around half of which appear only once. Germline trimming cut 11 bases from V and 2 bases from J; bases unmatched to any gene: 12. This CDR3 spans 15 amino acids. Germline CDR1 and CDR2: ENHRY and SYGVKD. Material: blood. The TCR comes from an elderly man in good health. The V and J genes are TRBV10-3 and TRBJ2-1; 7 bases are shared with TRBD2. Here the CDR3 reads CAVGGLKPPYNEQFF. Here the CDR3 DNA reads TGTGCCGTCGGGGGGTTGAAACCCCCCTACAATGAGCAGTTCTTC.